The rows below give T cell receptor beta chains drawn from one sample of a study of early stage breast cancer tumors. The repertoire was sequenced with immunoSEQ multiplex PCR; TCRdb's copy has only in-frame clones and lacks some. The top ten hold 17% of the sample, which has several thousand clones, about two thirds seen once. Sequences were obtained from normal breast tissue next to the tumor. Every receptor here comes from a person aged 60 to 70 with breast cancer. CDR3s include the opening cysteine and the closing phenylalanine or tryptophan. The D gene is left open where the match is weak. The listing skips clone size in some rows; elsewhere it reads once, few, many or a size class.

TGTGCCAGCAGCCGGGTGCGGGGCTACACCTTC	CASSRVRGYTF	NA	NA	TRBV7-2	TRBJ1-2
TGTGCCACCAGCAGAGGTACGGGTAGCTCCTACGAGCAGTACTTC	CATSRGTGSSYEQYF	NA	few	TRBV15	TRBJ2-7
TGTGCCAGCAGCTTGAGTAGGGGTGGGGCCAACGTCCTGACTTTC	CASSLSRGGANVLTF	NA	NA	TRBV5-4	TRBJ2-6
TGTGCCAGCAGCCCCACCAGCGGGAGGCCCAATGAGCAGTTCTTC	CASSPTSGRPNEQFF	TRBD2	NA	TRBV5-6	TRBJ2-1
TGCGCCAGCAGCGAACCCGGGACTAGCGGGAGCATCGAGCAGTACTTC	CASSEPGTSGSIEQYF	TRBD2	NA	TRBV10-1	TRBJ2-7
TGTGCCAGTAGTATAGGTGAGATCGGCAATGAGCAGTTCTTC	CASSIGEIGNEQFF	NA	NA	TRBV19	TRBJ2-1
TGTGCCAGCAGCTTGGCAAGGGGGCGGGAGGGCCGGGAGACCCAGTACTTC	CASSLARGREGRETQYF	TRBD2	NA	TRBV5-4	TRBJ2-5
TGTGCCAGCAGTCCGGGGACTAGCGGGAGGTCAAGCTCCTACAATGAGCAGTTCTTC	CASSPGTSGRSSSYNEQFF	TRBD2	NA	TRBV27	TRBJ2-1
TGTGCCACCCGGACTAGCGGGAGCCCCTACAATGAGCAGTTCTTC	CATRTSGSPYNEQFF	TRBD2	NA	TRBV6-5	TRBJ2-1
TGTGCCAGCAGTGTCTCCGGGACATCCTCCTACAATGAGCAGTTCTTC	CASSVSGTSSYNEQFF	NA	NA	TRBV6-1	TRBJ2-1
TGTGCCAGCCGAGTTACAGGGAACACCGGGGAGCTGTTTTTT	CASRVTGNTGELFF	NA	NA	TRBV2	TRBJ2-2
TGTGCCACCAGCAGAGATGGGGACACTTTGAACACTGAAGCTTTCTTT	CATSRDGDTLNTEAFF	NA	NA	TRBV15	TRBJ1-1
TGTGCCAGCAGTGGAGGGCCGGTAGAGACCCAGTACTTC	CASSGGPVETQYF	NA	NA	TRBV6-5	TRBJ2-5
TGCGCCAGCAGTCAATTAGCAGGGGCGTCGGACACCATATATTTT	CASSQLAGASDTIYF	NA	NA	TRBV23-1	TRBJ1-3
TGTGCCAGCAGCCAATCGAGGGCTAGCGGAGATAACAATGAGCAGTTCTTC	CASSQSRASGDNNEQFF	TRBD2	NA	TRBV16	TRBJ2-1
TGTGCCAGCAGCTTTAGTTTTCGGCGGAGCTCCTACGAGCAGTACTTC	CASSFSFRRSSYEQYF	NA	NA	TRBV11-2	TRBJ2-7
TGTGCCAGCAGCGTAGGGGGTAGCGAAGTACTAGCCAAAAACATTCAGTACTTC	CASSVGGSEVLAKNIQYF	NA	NA	TRBV9	TRBJ2-4
TGTGCCAGCAGGACAGATTACACCGGGGAGCTGTTTTTT	CASRTDYTGELFF	NA	once	TRBV2	TRBJ2-2
TGCAGTGCTCCACAAGAGACCCAGTACTTC	CSAPQETQYF	NA	NA	TRBV20-1	TRBJ2-5